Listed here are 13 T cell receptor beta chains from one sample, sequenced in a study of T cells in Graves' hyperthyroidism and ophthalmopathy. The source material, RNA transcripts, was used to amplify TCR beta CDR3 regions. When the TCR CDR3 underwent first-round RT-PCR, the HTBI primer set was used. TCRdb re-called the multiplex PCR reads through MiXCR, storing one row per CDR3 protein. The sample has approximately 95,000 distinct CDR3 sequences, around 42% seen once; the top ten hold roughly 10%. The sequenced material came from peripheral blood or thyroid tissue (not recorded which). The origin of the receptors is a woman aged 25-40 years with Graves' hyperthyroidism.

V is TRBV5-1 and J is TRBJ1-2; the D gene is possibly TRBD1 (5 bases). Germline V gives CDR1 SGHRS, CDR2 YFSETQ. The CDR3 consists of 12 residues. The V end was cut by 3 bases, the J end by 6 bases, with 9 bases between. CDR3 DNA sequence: TGCGCCAGCAGCTGGGGACCCGATGGCTACACCTTC. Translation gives CASSWGPDGYTF. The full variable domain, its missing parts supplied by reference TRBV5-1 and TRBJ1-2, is KAGVTQTPRYLIKTRGQQVTLSCSPISGHRSVSWYQQTPGQGLQFLFEYFSETQRNKGNFPGRFSGRQFSNSRSEMNVSTLELGDSALYLCASSWGPDGYTFGSGTRLTVV.

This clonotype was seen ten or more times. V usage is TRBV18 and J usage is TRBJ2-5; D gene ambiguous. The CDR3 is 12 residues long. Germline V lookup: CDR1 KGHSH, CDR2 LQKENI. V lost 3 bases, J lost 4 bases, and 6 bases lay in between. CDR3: CASSPVAETQYF. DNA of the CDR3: TGTGCCAGCTCACCGGTCGCAGAGACCCAGTACTTC.

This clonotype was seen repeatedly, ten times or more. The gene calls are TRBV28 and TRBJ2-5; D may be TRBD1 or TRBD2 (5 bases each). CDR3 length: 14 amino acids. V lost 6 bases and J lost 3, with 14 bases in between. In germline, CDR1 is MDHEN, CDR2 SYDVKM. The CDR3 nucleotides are TGTGCCAGCAGCCCCAGGCGAGGGGAAGAGACCCAGTACTTC. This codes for CASSPRRGEETQYF.

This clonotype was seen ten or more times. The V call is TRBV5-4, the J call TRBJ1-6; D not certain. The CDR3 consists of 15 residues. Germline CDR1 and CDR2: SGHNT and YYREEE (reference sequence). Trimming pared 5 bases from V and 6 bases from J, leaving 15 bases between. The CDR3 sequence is CASSSSTVGNSPLHF. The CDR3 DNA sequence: TGTGCCAGCAGTTCCTCTACGGTGGGTAATTCACCCCTCCACTTT. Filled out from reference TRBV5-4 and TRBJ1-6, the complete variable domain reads ETGVTQSPTHLIKTRGQQVTLRCSSQSGHNTVSWYQQALGQGPQFIFQYYREEENGRGNFPPRFSGLQFPNYSSELNVNALELDDSALYLCASSSSTVGNSPLHFGNGTRLTVT.

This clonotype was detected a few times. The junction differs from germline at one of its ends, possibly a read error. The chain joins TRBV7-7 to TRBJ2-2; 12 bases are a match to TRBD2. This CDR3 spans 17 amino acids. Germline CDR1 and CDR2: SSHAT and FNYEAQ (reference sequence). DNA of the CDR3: TGTGCTAGCAGCTTTTCTGCACTAGCGGGAGGCGCCGGGGAGCTGTTTTTT. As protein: CASSFSALAGGAGELFF.

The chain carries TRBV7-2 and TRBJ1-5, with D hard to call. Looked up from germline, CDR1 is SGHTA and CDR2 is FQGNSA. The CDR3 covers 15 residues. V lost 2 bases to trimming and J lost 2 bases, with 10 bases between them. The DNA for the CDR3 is TGTGCCAGCAGCTTAATGGCGGTACGCAATCAGCCCCAGCATTTT. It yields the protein CASSLMAVRNQPQHF.

The CDR3 reads CASSRAGGQPQHF. The CDR3 coding sequence is TGTGCCAGCAGTCGGGCCGGAGGTCAGCCCCAGCATTTT. V and J are TRBV13 and TRBJ1-5; D not resolved. CDR3 length: 13 residues. The germline CDR1 and CDR2 sequences are PRHDT and FYEKMQ (reference sequence). V was trimmed by 6 bases and J by 6 bases, leaving 12 bases between them.

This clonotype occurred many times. The CDR3 DNA reads TGCAGTGCTCCCCGGGACAGGGGGCAGGATAACTATGGCTACACCTTC. This translates into CSAPRDRGQDNYGYTF. This chain links TRBV20-1 with TRBJ1-2; 12 bases are shared with TRBD1. Germline CDR1 DFQATT, CDR2 SNEGSKA (reference sequence). CDR3 size: 16 residues. V shed 5 bases and J 1 base; nucleotides not matched to a gene: 8.

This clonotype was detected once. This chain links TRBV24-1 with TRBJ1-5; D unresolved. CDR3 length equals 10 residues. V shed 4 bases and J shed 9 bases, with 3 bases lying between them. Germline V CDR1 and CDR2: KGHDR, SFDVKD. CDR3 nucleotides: TGTGCCACCAGTGAGCCGCCCCAGCATTTT. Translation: CATSEPPQHF.

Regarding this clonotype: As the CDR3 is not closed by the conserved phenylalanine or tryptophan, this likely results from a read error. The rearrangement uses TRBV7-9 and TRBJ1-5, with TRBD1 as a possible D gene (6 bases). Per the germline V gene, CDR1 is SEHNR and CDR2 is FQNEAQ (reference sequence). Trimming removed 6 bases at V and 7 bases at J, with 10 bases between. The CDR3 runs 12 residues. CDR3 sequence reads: CASSEQGQPQHP. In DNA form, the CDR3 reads TGTGCCAGCAGTGAACAGGGACAGCCCCAGCATCCT.

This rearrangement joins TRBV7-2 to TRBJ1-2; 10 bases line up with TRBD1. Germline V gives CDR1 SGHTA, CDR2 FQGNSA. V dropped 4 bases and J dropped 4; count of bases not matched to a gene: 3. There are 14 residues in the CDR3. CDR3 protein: CASSSDRGIYGYTF. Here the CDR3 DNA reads TGTGCCAGCAGCTCGGACAGGGGGATCTATGGCTACACCTTC.

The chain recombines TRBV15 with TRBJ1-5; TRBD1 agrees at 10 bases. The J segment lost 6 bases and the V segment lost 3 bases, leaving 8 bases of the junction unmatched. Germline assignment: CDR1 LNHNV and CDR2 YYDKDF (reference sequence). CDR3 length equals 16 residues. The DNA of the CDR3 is TGTGCCACCAGCAGTCCCGGGACAGGGGAGTTTCAGCCCCAGCATTTT. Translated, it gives CATSSPGTGEFQPQHF.

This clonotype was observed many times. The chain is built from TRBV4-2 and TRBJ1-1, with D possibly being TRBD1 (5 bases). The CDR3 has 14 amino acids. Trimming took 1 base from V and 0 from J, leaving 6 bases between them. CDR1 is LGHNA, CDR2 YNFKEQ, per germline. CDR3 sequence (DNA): TGTGCCAGCAGCCAAGGGGGACTGAACACTGAAGCTTTCTTT. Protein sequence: CASSQGGLNTEAFF.